These 30 T cell receptor beta chains were sequenced from one sample in a study of cytomegalovirus exposure and HLA in healthy donors. The PCR contained 60 Vbeta and 13 Jbeta primers. The method was immunoSEQ multiplex PCR; TCRdb's version includes in-frame clones alone and lacks a portion of them. The sample lists 150,000 or so clones, around 83% seen once, with roughly 2.1% in the top ten. What was sequenced was PBMCs. Receptors were obtained from a man aged 18 to 35 in good health and CMV-seropositive.

The chain joins TRBV10-3 to TRBJ2-7; 9 bases map to TRBD2. The CDR3 is 14 amino acids. Germline CDR1 is ENHRY and CDR2 is SYGVKD. V lost 4 bases to trimming and J lost 6 bases; unmatched junction nucleotides: 7. DNA of the CDR3: TGTGCCATCAGTGGGAGGACTAGCGTTGGCGAGCAGTACTTC. This sequence encodes CAISGRTSVGEQYF.

The chain carries TRBV27 and TRBJ2-1; a possible D gene is TRBD2 (5 bases). CDR3 length: 16 amino acids. V was shortened by 5 bases and J by 0 bases, with 14 bases between the two germline ends. Germline V gene sequence: CDR1 MNHEY, CDR2 SMNVEV (reference sequence). Here the CDR3 reads CASSQSGGSSYNEQFF. The CDR3 nucleotides read TGTGCCAGCAGTCAATCTGGTGGGAGCTCCTACAATGAGCAGTTCTTC.

CDR3 amino acids: CASSESTGGTGNTIYF. CDR3 nucleotide sequence: TGTGCCAGCAGTGAATCGACAGGGGGCACTGGAAACACCATATATTTT. The chain is built from TRBV6-1 and TRBJ1-3; 10 nucleotides match TRBD1. J lost 2 bases, V lost 2 bases, and 3 bases had no gene match. Per the germline V gene, CDR1 is MNHNS and CDR2 is SASEGT. The CDR3 has 16 amino acids.

The V and J genes are TRBV19 and TRBJ2-7; 7 bases fit TRBD1. Germline V lookup: CDR1 LNHDA, CDR2 SQIVND (reference sequence). V trimming: 1 base; J trimming: 5 bases; junction bases outside the gene matches: 8. This CDR3 region has 15 residues. CDR3 sequence: CASSIVQGVMDEQYF. The DNA of the CDR3 is TGTGCCAGTAGTATAGTGCAGGGGGTTATGGACGAGCAGTACTTC.

This rearrangement joins TRBV7-3 to TRBJ2-3; 7 nucleotides align to TRBD2. The CDR3 consists of 13 residues. Trimming cost V 5 bases and J 7 bases; bases outside gene matches: 6. Germline V gene data show CDR1 as SGHTA and CDR2 as FQGTGA. CDR3 sequence (DNA): TGTGCCAGCAGCCATGGGGAGGGTTATACGCAGTATTTT. This codes for CASSHGEGYTQYF.

This rearrangement joins TRBV5-4 to TRBJ2-7; perhaps TRBD2 as D (6 bases). V dropped 0 bases and J dropped 1 base, with 11 bases sitting between them. CDR1 is SGHNT, CDR2 YYREEE, per germline (reference sequence). The CDR3 extends over 15 amino acids. The CDR3 loop reads CASSLVSGVSYEQYF. The CDR3 DNA sequence: TGTGCCAGCAGCTTGGTGTCGGGGGTGTCCTACGAGCAGTACTTC.

This chain's CDR3 is CASSSSGSGTDTQYF. The DNA for the CDR3 is TGTGCCAGCAGCTCCAGCGGGTCCGGCACAGATACGCAGTATTTT. The chain is built from TRBV7-2 and TRBJ2-3, with a tentative D call TRBD2 (6 bases). Germline V gene lookup returns CDR1 SGHTA and CDR2 FQGNSA. V shed 4 bases and J shed 1 base, with 12 bases lying between them. CDR3 length: 15 amino acids.

This rearrangement joins TRBV9 to TRBJ2-2; 10 bases line up with TRBD2. Trimming at V came to 4 bases and at J to 7 bases, leaving 10 bases not matched to a gene. CDR1 is SGDLS, CDR2 YYNGEE, per germline. The length of the CDR3 is 16 residues. This CDR3 is CASSPRGTSEGGELFF. The CDR3 bases are TGTGCCAGCAGCCCCCGCGGGACTAGCGAAGGCGGGGAGCTGTTTTTT.

The rearrangement joins TRBV4-2 to TRBJ2-1; D is uncertain. The CDR3 runs to 13 residues. Germline V CDR1 and CDR2: LGHNA, YNFKEQ. Trimming shortened V by 2 bases and J by 5 bases, and 7 bases separated the two germline ends. The chain's CDR3 is CASSQQRHNEQFF. In nucleotides, the CDR3 is TGTGCCAGCAGCCAACAGCGCCACAATGAGCAGTTCTTC.

A few counts support this clone. The chain uses TRBV6-1 and TRBJ2-2; TRBD2 aligns across 11 bases. Germline-derived CDR1 and CDR2 are MNHNS and SASEGT. The CDR3 extends over 15 amino acids. V shed 0 bases, J shed 6 bases, and the junction held 0 bases outside the gene matches. The CDR3, as DNA: TGTGCCAGCAGTGAAGCTAGCGGGGGGGCCGGGGAGCTGTTTTTT. Protein product: CASSEASGGAGELFF.

This clone came up once. The chain is built from TRBV9 and TRBJ2-5, with TRBD2 matching 11 bases. This CDR3 contains 17 residues. Germline values: CDR1 SGDLS, CDR2 YYNGEE. V dropped 8 bases and J dropped 4; count of bases not matched to a gene: 16. DNA of the CDR3: TGTGCCAGTGGGGACCGGATTAGCGGGGGGGCGTTAGAGACCCAGTACTTC. It specifies CASGDRISGGALETQYF.

The chain links TRBV7-9 to TRBJ1-1; the match to TRBD1 covers 7 bases. The CDR3 has 15 amino acids. With 5 bases clipped from V and 5 bases from J, the junction kept 11 bases outside the gene matches. In germline, CDR1 is SEHNR, CDR2 FQNEAQ (reference sequence). Written as DNA, the CDR3 is TGTGCCAGCAGCCGCCGAACAGGGGATGGTACTGAAGCTTTCTTT. It encodes CASSRRTGDGTEAFF.

V and J are TRBV4-3 and TRBJ2-7, with D perhaps matching TRBD1 (5 bases). Germline-derived CDR1 and CDR2 are LGHNA and YSLEER. The CDR3 sequence is 14 residues long. V gave up 2 bases and J gave up 3 bases, with 11 bases separating them. This CDR3 is CASSQSWQGYEQYF. The CDR3 DNA follows: TGCGCCAGCAGCCAATCCTGGCAGGGCTACGAGCAGTACTTC.

This sequence joins TRBV14 and TRBJ2-1; D is uncertain. Trimming left V 0 bases short and J 8 bases short, with 11 bases between. The CDR3 loop spans 14 amino acids. Germline V gene sequence: CDR1 SGHDN, CDR2 FVKESK. This CDR3 reads CASSQDWLAHEQFF. Here the CDR3 DNA reads TGTGCCAGCAGCCAAGATTGGTTAGCTCATGAGCAGTTCTTC.

This sequence joins TRBV11-3 and TRBJ2-3; D remains unclear. The V end was cut by 5 bases, the J end by 1 base, with 10 bases between. The CDR3 runs 14 residues. CDR1 and CDR2 from the germline V gene are SGHNT and YENEEA. DNA of the CDR3: TGTGCCAGCAGCCCAGGCCACGGCACAGATACGCAGTATTTT. Translation: CASSPGHGTDTQYF.

The V call is TRBV5-4, the J call TRBJ1-2; TRBD1 agrees at 10 bases. The V and J ends lost 4 bases and 5 bases, in that order; junction bases with no gene match: 5. Germline V gene sequence: CDR1 SGHNT, CDR2 YYREEE (reference sequence). This CDR3 comprises 14 residues. CDR3 coding DNA: TGTGCCAGCAGCCCGGACAGGGGGGGATATGGCTACACCTTC. Encoded protein: CASSPDRGGYGYTF.

The chain recombines TRBV14 with TRBJ2-7, with D perhaps TRBD1 (6 bases). CDR3 length equals 15 residues. CDR1 SGHDN and CDR2 FVKESK come from the germline V gene. The V end was cut by 0 bases, the J end by 2 bases, with 11 bases between. CDR3 loop: CASSQDPGHTYEQYF. Written as DNA, the CDR3 is TGTGCCAGCAGCCAAGATCCGGGACATACCTACGAGCAGTACTTC.

The rearrangement uses TRBV18 and TRBJ1-4; D uncertain. The CDR3 has 16 residues. The ends were cut back, 2 bases at V and 0 bases at J, with 10 bases in the middle. Germline V gene sequence: CDR1 KGHSH, CDR2 LQKENI. The CDR3 loop reads CASSPARVTTNEKLFF. The CDR3 nucleotides read TGTGCCAGCTCACCAGCGAGGGTTACAACTAATGAAAAACTGTTTTTT.

This clone was recorded only once. This sequence joins TRBV15 and TRBJ2-4; D is undetermined. Germline V lookup: CDR1 LNHNV, CDR2 YYDKDF (reference sequence). This CDR3 contains 16 residues. The V end was cut by 0 bases, the J end by 0 bases, with 9 bases between. The CDR3 loop reads CATSRERRLAKNIQYF. DNA for the CDR3: TGTGCCACCAGCAGAGAACGGAGACTAGCCAAAAACATTCAGTACTTC.

This clone was seen only once. The chain recombines TRBV6-1 with TRBJ1-2; weak D call: TRBD1 (6 bases). V dropped 0 bases and J dropped 0 bases, with 8 bases sitting between them. The germline V gene encodes CDR1 MNHNS and CDR2 SASEGT. The CDR3 runs 15 residues. The CDR3, as DNA: TGTGCCAGCAGTGAAGCCAGGGGCGCTAACTATGGCTACACCTTC. It yields the protein CASSEARGANYGYTF.

The CDR3 sequence: CASSEAGRTNVLTF. In DNA, the CDR3 is TGTGCCAGCAGTGAAGCGGGGAGGACCAACGTCCTGACTTTC. The V call is TRBV2, the J call TRBJ2-6; a weak D match, TRBD2 (6 bases). This CDR3 comprises 14 residues. The germline V gene encodes CDR1 SNHLY and CDR2 FYNNEI. Trimming took 0 bases from V and 8 from J, leaving 8 bases between them.

CDR3: CASSPPGPNTEAFF. CDR3 in DNA: TGTGCCAGCAGCCCACCAGGGCCTAACACTGAAGCTTTCTTT. The chain combines TRBV7-9 with TRBJ1-1; D may be TRBD1 (5 bases). V was pared by 5 bases and J by 2 bases, with 12 bases between. Germline V gene lookup returns CDR1 SEHNR and CDR2 FQNEAQ (reference sequence). This CDR3 contains 14 residues.

This chain connects TRBV7-6 to TRBJ2-1; TRBD2 aligns across 7 bases. CDR3 length: 14 amino acids. V trimming: 5 bases; J trimming: 7 bases; junction bases outside the gene matches: 8. Germline CDR1 is SGHVS and CDR2 is FNYEAQ. CDR3 region: CASSHGGVWNEQFF. Written as DNA, the CDR3 is TGTGCCAGCAGCCATGGGGGGGTTTGGAATGAGCAGTTCTTC.

The chain employs TRBV7-8 and TRBJ1-3; D possibly corresponds to TRBD1 (5 bases). Germline loops: CDR1 SGHVS, CDR2 FQNEAQ. Trimming pared 5 bases from V and 0 bases from J, leaving 14 bases between. This CDR3 is 16 amino acids long. CDR3 loop: CASSQGLPPSGNTIYF. CDR3 DNA: TGTGCCAGCAGCCAGGGACTTCCACCCTCTGGAAACACCATATATTTT.

This chain joins TRBV11-2 and TRBJ2-1; tentatively, D is TRBD1 (6 bases). The germline V gene has CDR1 SGHAT and CDR2 FQNNGV. The CDR3 has 16 residues. V was clipped by 5 bases and J by 1 base, with 15 bases between them. Here the CDR3 reads CASSGYGTQSYNEQFF. The CDR3, as DNA: TGTGCCAGCAGCGGCTACGGGACACAATCCTACAATGAGCAGTTCTTC.

V is TRBV6-5 and J is TRBJ2-2; no firm D call. The CDR3 spans 15 residues. Germline V lookup: CDR1 MNHEY, CDR2 SVGAGI. Trimming took off 6 bases at V and 0 bases at J, with 11 bases between the two ends. CDR3 coding DNA: TGTGCCAGCAGGCCTCTAGGAGCGAACACCGGGGAGCTGTTTTTT. Its protein product is CASRPLGANTGELFF.

J is TRBJ2-7 and V is TRBV19; D remains ambiguous. Trimming pared 1 base from V and 6 bases from J, leaving 19 bases between. Germline assignment: CDR1 LNHDA and CDR2 SQIVND (reference sequence). The CDR3 extends over 16 amino acids. The CDR3 DNA follows: TGTGCCAGTAGTATAGTTCTTTCACGGGTTTCGGGCGAGCAGTACTTC. Translating it yields CASSIVLSRVSGEQYF.

The rearrangement uses TRBV7-2 and TRBJ1-2; D remains unclear. Germline V CDR1 and CDR2: SGHTA, FQGNSA. This CDR3 spans 14 amino acids. With 1 base removed from V and 4 bases from J, the gap between germline ends came to 10 bases. The CDR3: CASSLGAGGYGYTF. CDR3 in DNA: TGTGCCAGCAGCTTAGGGGCGGGAGGCTATGGCTACACCTTC.

This clone showed up just once. The chain recombines TRBV7-9 with TRBJ2-1; tentatively, D is TRBD2 (6 bases). Trimming cost V 5 bases and J 2 bases, with 13 bases left between them. The CDR3 length is 15 residues. Germline CDR1 SEHNR, CDR2 FQNEAQ (reference sequence). DNA for the CDR3: TGTGCCAGCAGCCCACACGGGGGTGCCTACAATGAGCAGTTCTTC. Translating it yields CASSPHGGAYNEQFF.

The rearrangement links TRBV6-6 to TRBJ1-4; TRBD1 is a possible D gene (6 bases). This CDR3 region has 14 residues. The V and J ends lost 6 bases and 5 bases respectively, with 13 bases between them. From germline, CDR1 is MNHNY and CDR2 SVGAGI (reference sequence). CDR3 in DNA: TGTGCCAGCAGAGCCGGGACAAGAAATGAAAAACTGTTTTTT. Its translation is CASRAGTRNEKLFF.